One and the same sample provided the 8 T cell receptor beta chains below, sequenced in a study of STAT5B mutations in CD4+ large granular lymphocyte leukemia. Libraries were prepared by immunoSEQ multiplex PCR; TCRdb keeps only in-frame clonotypes and omits some of them. Among about 34,000 clones listed, 76% were seen once. Sequences were obtained from CD4+ T cells from blood buffy coats. The receptor source for this set is a human donor in good health.

The chain carries TRBV5-1 and TRBJ1-2; D remains ambiguous. Trimming removed 4 bases from V and 5 bases from J, with 15 bases in between. Germline CDR1 reads SGHRS; CDR2 reads YFSETQ. The CDR3 is 14 amino acids. CDR3 in DNA: TGCGCCAGCAGCCCCTGGACGGAAACATATGGCTACACCTTC. Its translation: CASSPWTETYGYTF.

This chain uses TRBV5-1 with TRBJ2-1; D gene ambiguous. The CDR3 spans 15 residues. V was trimmed by 0 bases and J by 6 bases, leaving 13 bases between them. Per the germline V gene, CDR1 is SGHRS and CDR2 is YFSETQ. CDR3 DNA sequence: TGCGCCAGCAGCTTGGTTAGTAGCTACTCCAATGAGCAGTTCTTC. Its protein is CASSLVSSYSNEQFF.

This sequence joins TRBV5-4 and TRBJ1-6; D is perhaps TRBD1 (5 bases). The CDR3 spans 17 residues. Trimming pared 0 bases from V and 10 bases from J, leaving 20 bases between. Germline V lookup: CDR1 SGHNT, CDR2 YYREEE (reference sequence). The CDR3 sequence: CASSLDLSPSRDSPLHF. The DNA for the CDR3 is TGTGCCAGCAGCTTGGATCTCTCCCCATCCCGGGACTCACCCCTCCACTTT.

The chain has TRBV9 and TRBJ2-3; D not certain. CDR3 length: 13 amino acids. The V end lost 4 bases, the J end lost 5 bases, and 11 bases lay between the germline ends. Germline lookup yields CDR1 SGDLS and CDR2 YYNGEE. The CDR3 nucleotides are TGTGCCAGCAGCTTCCCGAAGGGAGATACGCAGTATTTT. Translated, it gives CASSFPKGDTQYF. Together with reference TRBV9 and TRBJ2-3, the CDR3 gives the full variable domain: DSGVTQTPKHLITATGQRVTLRCSPRSGDLSVYWYQQSLDQGLQFLIQYYNGEERAKGNILERFSAQQFPDLHSELNLSSLELGDSALYFCASSFPKGDTQYFGPGTRLTVL.

This clone showed up just once. This chain links TRBV4-3 with TRBJ2-1; tentatively, D is TRBD2 (5 bases). The V and J ends lost 0 bases and 6 bases respectively, with 15 bases between them. The CDR3 covers 16 residues. The germline V gene has CDR1 LGHNA and CDR2 YSLEER. The CDR3 DNA reads TGCGCCAGCAGCCAAGATGGGAGACACTCAACCAATGAGCAGTTCTTC. Its protein is CASSQDGRHSTNEQFF.

This clone was found a few times. This chain connects TRBV18 to TRBJ1-1; D is undetermined. V lost 2 bases and J 3 bases, leaving 7 bases between the germline ends. Germline V CDR1 and CDR2: KGHSH, LQKENI. This CDR3 region has 13 residues. CDR3 residues: CASSPVRDTEAFF. As DNA, the CDR3 is TGTGCCAGCTCACCAGTCCGGGACACTGAAGCTTTCTTT.

This clone was detected a few times. V usage is TRBV12-5 and J usage is TRBJ1-5, with TRBD1 as a possible D gene (6 bases). Germline V gene data show CDR1 as LGHNT and CDR2 as FRNRAP. The CDR3 runs 12 residues. The germline V and J ends were trimmed by 5 bases and 8 bases, with 10 bases remaining between them. The chain's CDR3 is CASGTEGEPQHF. CDR3 nucleotide sequence: TGTGCTAGTGGTACGGAGGGGGAGCCCCAGCATTTT.

This rearrangement joins TRBV9 to TRBJ2-3, with a weak D call TRBD2 (5 bases). The V and J ends lost 4 bases and 2 bases respectively, with 20 bases between them. The germline CDR1 and CDR2 sequences are SGDLS and YYNGEE. This CDR3 is 17 amino acids long. CDR3 residues: CASSSSPREGSTDTQYF. CDR3 nucleotide sequence: TGTGCCAGCAGCTCATCCCCCCGTGAGGGCTCCACAGATACGCAGTATTTT.